Below, 13 T cell receptor beta chains from the same sample are listed, as sequenced in a study of T cells in Graves' hyperthyroidism and ophthalmopathy. Amplification of TCR beta CDR3 regions was performed using RNA transcripts as template. The primer set for the first-round RT-PCR of the TCR CDR3 was HTBI. TCRdb reanalysed the multiplex PCR reads using MiXCR and keeps one entry per CDR3 protein. The sample yields about 840,000 distinct CDR3 sequences, 35% to 40% seen once. Sequencing was performed on blood. The source is a man aged 18-30 years with Graves' hyperthyroidism.

This clonotype was observed many times. The chain carries TRBV7-2 and TRBJ2-7; 7 bases match TRBD1. Germline CDR1 is SGHTA and CDR2 is FQGNSA. This CDR3 is built from 12 residues. The V segment lost 5 bases and the J segment 6 bases; nucleotides outside the gene matches: 4. The CDR3 coding sequence is TGTGCCAGCAGCCGGGGACAGACCGAGCAGTACTTC. It is translated as CASSRGQTEQYF.

This rearrangement joins TRBV7-3 to TRBJ1-1, with D tentatively TRBD1 (5 bases). This CDR3 spans 15 amino acids. Germline values: CDR1 SGHTA, CDR2 FQGTGA. V gave up 4 bases and J gave up 0 bases, with 12 bases separating them. The CDR3 coding sequence is TGTGCCAGCAGCTCGGACGGGGCAGTGAACACTGAAGCTTTCTTT. Amino acids: CASSSDGAVNTEAFF.

CDR3 nucleotides: TGTGCCAGCAGCTTAGATCCGGGACAGGGACGCTACGAGCAGTACTTC. Amino acid sequence: CASSLDPGQGRYEQYF. This chain links TRBV11-2 with TRBJ2-7; 9 bases match TRBD1. There are 16 residues in the CDR3. Germline V gene sequence: CDR1 SGHAT, CDR2 FQNNGV. The V and J ends lost 0 bases and 3 bases, in that order; junction bases with no gene match: 6.

This chain joins TRBV29-1 and TRBJ2-7, with 9 bases identical to TRBD2. With 5 bases clipped from V and 2 bases from J, the junction kept 7 bases outside the gene matches. Germline V gene data show CDR1 as SQVTM and CDR2 as ANQGSEA. The CDR3 runs 14 residues. The CDR3 DNA sequence: TGCAGCGTTCGCGGGGGGGAAATTACCTACGAGCAGTACTTC. This encodes CSVRGGEITYEQYF.

This clonotype was counted ten times or more. The CDR3 bases are TGTGCCAGCAGGAGGGACCGCCAAGAGACCCAGTACTTC. Translation: CASRRDRQETQYF. V is TRBV2 and J is TRBJ2-5, with D perhaps assigned TRBD1 or TRBD2 (5 bases each). The CDR3 totals 13 residues. Germline lookup yields CDR1 SNHLY and CDR2 FYNNEI. V lost 6 bases to trimming and J lost 1 base, with 9 bases between them.

This clonotype was counted at least ten times. The chain couples TRBV2 to TRBJ1-1; D is undetermined. The CDR3 spans 14 residues. Trimming took off 10 bases at V and 4 bases at J, with 19 bases between the two ends. CDR1 is SNHLY and CDR2 is FYNNEI in the germline V gene. The CDR3 DNA reads as TGTGCCATACACCCGGTGGAGGGTAGCACTGAAGCTTTCTTT. This translates into CAIHPVEGSTEAFF.

This clonotype was recorded at least ten times. The rearrangement links TRBV20-1 to TRBJ2-7; D remains ambiguous. CDR3 size: 11 residues. Germline V CDR1 and CDR2: DFQATT, SNEGSKA (reference sequence). Trimming stripped 4 bases from V and 2 bases from J, with 6 bases between. The CDR3 spells CSATLTYEQYF. As DNA, the CDR3 is TGCAGTGCTACCCTGACCTACGAGCAGTACTTC.

The J gene is TRBJ2-5, the V gene TRBV24-1; 14 nucleotides align to TRBD2. Looked up from germline, CDR1 is KGHDR and CDR2 is SFDVKD. This CDR3 contains 17 residues. V gave up 11 bases and J gave up 4 bases; unmatched junction bases: 14. The DNA of the CDR3 is TGTGCCAGCAGCTTCGCGACTAGCGGGGGGGCAGGAGAGACCCAGTACTTC. Translated: CASSFATSGGAGETQYF.

The J gene is TRBJ1-4, the V gene TRBV20-1; D might be TRBD1 (5 bases). V was clipped by 5 bases and J by 3 bases, with 16 bases between them. Germline V gene lookup returns CDR1 DFQATT and CDR2 SNEGSKA (reference sequence). CDR3 length equals 15 residues. The CDR3 spells CSAPPPGGANEKLFF. The DNA for the CDR3 is TGCAGTGCTCCGCCCCCGGGGGGAGCTAATGAAAAACTGTTTTTT.

The chain joins TRBV12-3 or TRBV12-4 to TRBJ1-1; no definite D call. CDR3 length: 13 residues. The V end was cut by 7 bases, the J end by 1 base, with 10 bases between. The CDR3 region is CASTPSQNTEAFF. CDR3 coding DNA: TGTGCCAGCACCCCTTCACAGAACACTGAAGCTTTCTTT.

Here the CDR3 reads CASSQVLQGRANVLTF. In DNA, the CDR3 is TGCGCCAGCAGCCAAGTTTTGCAGGGCCGGGCCAACGTCCTGACTTTC. This chain uses TRBV4-3 with TRBJ2-6, with D maybe TRBD1 (5 bases). The germline V and J ends were trimmed by 1 base and 5 bases, with 12 bases remaining between them. Per the germline V gene, CDR1 is LGHNA and CDR2 is YSLEER. The CDR3 is made up of 16 amino acids.

The rearrangement uses TRBV20-1 and TRBJ1-2; TRBD1 is a possible D gene (5 bases). There are 14 residues in the CDR3. V was clipped by 3 bases and J by 4 bases, with 15 bases between them. Germline lookup yields CDR1 DFQATT and CDR2 SNEGSKA (reference sequence). CDR3 residues: CSASVGGYGYGYTF. DNA of the CDR3: TGCAGTGCTAGTGTCGGGGGGTATGGCTATGGCTACACCTTC.

The chain recombines TRBV19 with TRBJ2-2, with 7 bases that match TRBD2. J lost 1 base, V lost 6 bases, and 8 bases had no gene match. CDR1 is LNHDA and CDR2 is SQIVND in the germline V gene (reference sequence). This CDR3 is built from 16 residues. For the CDR3, the DNA is TGTGCCAGTAGGTTAGACGGGACTATGAACACCGGGGAGCTGTTTTTT. Translated: CASRLDGTMNTGELFF.